The next 3 T cell receptor beta chains were all read from a single sample in a study of blood T cell repertoires in COVID-19. The protocol was immunoSEQ multiplex PCR, while the TCRdb copy is restricted to in-frame clones and leaves out a portion. Seen here are more than 150,000 clones, roughly four fifths observed once, and the top ten hold about 6.5%. Sequencing was performed on peripheral blood. The source is a middle-aged woman with acute or convalescent COVID-19.

The chain carries TRBV5-5 and TRBJ2-7; D unclear. The ends were cut back, 2 bases at V and 1 base at J, with 13 bases in the middle. CDR3 length equals 15 residues. In germline, CDR1 is SGHKS, CDR2 YYEKEE (reference sequence). CDR3 residues: CASSFSPGPSYEQYF. The DNA for the CDR3 is TGTGCCAGCAGCTTCTCGCCGGGTCCGTCCTACGAGCAGTACTTC.

CDR3 in DNA: TGTGCCAGCAGCTCCGACAGGGGACACGATACGCAGTATTTT. This translates into CASSSDRGHDTQYF. The genes are TRBV7-9 and TRBJ2-3, with 8 positions matching TRBD1. V shed 4 bases, J shed 6 bases, and the junction held 6 bases outside the gene matches. Per the germline V gene, CDR1 is SEHNR and CDR2 is FQNEAQ (reference sequence). The length of the CDR3 is 14 residues.

This chain uses TRBV5-6 with TRBJ2-5; a possible D gene is TRBD2 (5 bases). The germline V and J ends were trimmed by 3 bases and 5 bases, with 11 bases remaining between them. This CDR3 spans 13 amino acids. Germline lookup yields CDR1 SGHDT and CDR2 YYEEEE. CDR3 residues: CASSSGSRETQYF. CDR3 DNA sequence: TGTGCCAGCAGCTCGGGATCCAGGGAGACCCAGTACTTC.